The 11 T cell receptor beta chains reported below all come from one sample, sequenced in a study of blood T cells in healthy people across ages. With a J-beta primer mix and a sample-barcoded 5' primer, a second PCR ran 7 to 11 cycles. Each CDR3 protein gets one entry after TCRdb re-called the 5' RACE reads with MiXCR. The sample contains 500,000 to 600,000 distinct CDR3 sequences, 25% to 30% of which appear only once. Sequencing was done on a sample of blood. The receptors derive from a woman aged 70-85 years in good health.

Only one count was recorded for this clonotype. The V gene is TRBV6-2 or TRBV6-3, the J gene TRBJ2-6; the D gene is possibly TRBD2 (5 bases). The CDR3 has 17 residues. CDR1 is MNHEY, CDR2 SVGEGT, per germline. The germline V and J ends were trimmed by 6 bases and 0 bases, with 15 bases remaining between them. CDR3 coding DNA: TGTGCCAGCAGGGAACTTAGCGTTGACTCTGGGGCCAACGTCCTGACTTTC. This sequence encodes CASRELSVDSGANVLTF.

This clonotype was recorded once. This chain links TRBV20-1 with TRBJ2-7; no reliable D call. V was shortened by 5 bases and J by 2 bases, with 10 bases between the two germline ends. This CDR3 spans 12 amino acids. CDR1 DFQATT and CDR2 SNEGSKA come from the germline V gene (reference sequence). The DNA for the CDR3 is TGCAGTGCTGTAGCTTCCACCTACGAGCAGTACTTC. Translating it yields CSAVASTYEQYF.

Concerning this clonotype itself: Given a much more abundant clone one base away, this may be a read error. Since no conserved phenylalanine or tryptophan closes the CDR3, a read error is the likely cause. J is TRBJ1-1 and V is TRBV5-1, with D tentatively TRBD1 (5 bases). The CDR3 has 13 amino acids. CDR1 SGHRS and CDR2 YFSETQ come from the germline V gene. V was shortened by 4 bases and J by 5 bases, with 12 bases between the two germline ends. In nucleotides, the CDR3 is TGCGCCAGCAGCACAACAGGATTAACTGAAGCTTTCTCT. Protein: CASSTTGLTEAFS.

This clonotype was seen more than once but under ten times. Here the CDR3 DNA reads TGTGCCAGCAGTTATGGGGCGGGCGAGCAGTACTTC. Its protein product is CASSYGAGEQYF. The V and J genes are TRBV12-3 or TRBV12-4 and TRBJ2-7, with D perhaps TRBD1 or TRBD2 (5 bases each). V was trimmed by 4 bases and J by 6 bases, leaving 10 bases between them. This CDR3 comprises 12 residues.

This chain uses TRBV18 with TRBJ1-1, with D hard to call. In germline, CDR1 is KGHSH, CDR2 LQKENI. The CDR3 runs to 13 residues. Written as DNA, the CDR3 is TGTGCAACCGTGTTGGCGGGGAGCACTGAAGCTTTCTTT. It codes for CATVLAGSTEAFF. The full variable domain, its missing parts supplied by reference TRBV18 and TRBJ1-1, is NAGVMQNPRHLVRRRGQEARLRCSPMKGHSHVYWYRQLPEEGLKFMVYLQKENIIDESGMPKERFSAEFPKEGPSILRIQQVVRGDSAAYFCATVLAGSTEAFFGQGTRLTVV.

This sequence joins TRBV12-3 or TRBV12-4 and TRBJ1-2; D gene ambiguous. V was cut by 2 bases and J by 8 bases, with 12 bases left in between. The CDR3 length is 13 residues. The CDR3 DNA follows: TGTGCCAGCAGTTTACTAGTAGTACGAGGCTACACCTTC. Its translation: CASSLLVVRGYTF.

This clonotype was detected a few times. The rearrangement uses TRBV5-1 and TRBJ2-5; 7 positions agree with TRBD1. The end of the DNA fits TRBJ2-7 better, so the J call may be wrong. From germline, CDR1 is SGHRS and CDR2 YFSETQ. The CDR3 length is 18 residues. CDR3 DNA sequence: TGCGCCAGCAGCTTGGTCCCGACCGGGACAGATCGGTCCTACGAGCAGTACTTC. Its translation is CASSLVPTGTDRSYEQYF.

On this clonotype: One end of the junction is discordant with germline, which a read error may explain. V is TRBV3-1 and J is TRBJ1-1, with D hard to call. Germline V gene data show CDR1 as LGHDT and CDR2 as YNNKEL (reference sequence). This CDR3 is 14 amino acids long. CDR3 protein: CASSQAGGATEPFF. In nucleotides, the CDR3 is TGTGCCAGCAGCCAAGCGGGCGGAGCCACTGAACCTTTCTTT.

The chain carries TRBV5-1 and TRBJ2-5; tentatively, D is TRBD1 (5 bases). This CDR3 region has 16 residues. V lost 0 bases to trimming and J lost 4 bases, with 16 bases between them. Germline loops: CDR1 SGHRS, CDR2 YFSETQ. For the CDR3, the DNA is TGCGCCAGCAGCTTGGATGGGCAGGGCAACCGAGAGACCCAGTACTTC. Translated: CASSLDGQGNRETQYF.

V and J are TRBV6-1 and TRBJ2-6; D call uncertain. The CDR3 contains 14 residues. V was clipped by 8 bases and J by 1 base, with 9 bases between them. Looked up from germline, CDR1 is MNHNS and CDR2 is SASEGT. CDR3 nucleotides: TGTGCCAGCCATTCTTATTCTGGGGCCAACGTCCTGACTTTC. Translating gives CASHSYSGANVLTF.

This clonotype showed up just a few times. The chain links TRBV5-1 to TRBJ1-2; 7 bases map to TRBD1. This CDR3 comprises 15 residues. Germline lookup yields CDR1 SGHRS and CDR2 YFSETQ. With V trimmed by 6 bases and J by 0 bases, 8 bases remained unmatched. CDR3 coding DNA: TGCGCCAGCACCTCAGGGGGGACAACTAACTATGGCTACACCTTC. Its translation is CASTSGGTTNYGYTF. The full variable domain, completed using reference TRBV5-1 and TRBJ1-2, is KAGVTQTPRYLIKTRGQQVTLSCSPISGHRSVSWYQQTPGQGLQFLFEYFSETQRNKGNFPGRFSGRQFSNSRSEMNVSTLELGDSALYLCASTSGGTTNYGYTFGSGTRLTVV.